Detailed here is one T cell receptor (beta chain). Its specificity is not known. This sample stems from a study of blood T cells in healthy people across ages. The authors ran a second PCR of roughly 6 to 12 cycles using a sample-barcoded 5' primer and a J-beta primer mix. TCRdb reprocessed the 5' RACE reads with MiXCR, giving one entry per CDR3 protein. The sample contains some 1 million distinct CDR3 sequences, more than 35% of which appear only once. Notes on the study in general: Strong correlation existed between TCR beta diversity and naive T cell percentage.

Sequencing was done on a sample of blood. The sequence derives from a woman in her sixties or seventies in good health.

This CDR3 is CASSVGTSGSINEQFF. The CDR3 DNA is TGTGCCAGCAGCGTAGGGACTAGCGGGAGTATCAATGAGCAGTTCTTC. This rearrangement joins TRBV9 to TRBJ2-1, with 13 bases identical to TRBD2. The trim removed 0 bases at V and 6 bases at J, leaving 3 bases unmatched. This CDR3 has 16 amino acids. Germline CDR1 SGDLS, CDR2 YYNGEE.